This T cell receptor (beta chain) was recovered during a study of T cell responses to AZD1222 COVID-19 vaccine. Repertoires were generated with immunoSEQ multiplex PCR, while TCRdb's copy carries only in-frame clones and drops some. The repertoire holds some 150,000 clones, with 70% to 90% as singletons. Germline V lookup: CDR1 SGDLS, CDR2 YYNGEE. The CDR3 contains 17 residues. The germline V and J ends were trimmed by 4 bases and 0 bases, with 17 bases remaining between them. Study-wide results and caveats: A mostly white British donor set with more females was recruited, and clonal diversity was possibly underestimated. Compared with day 0, the breadth and depth of the Spike-specific TCR repertoire rose significantly after two doses of AZD1222. Regions left unmutated in variants are reportedly the target of nearly half of spike-specific TCRs.

Details on this clone: Its antigen is not identified.

The chain uses TRBV9 and TRBJ1-3; TRBD1 might be the D (5 bases). This sequence was found in an adult who had recovered from COVID-19. The sequencing here drew on peripheral blood, taken after recovery from COVID-19. The CDR3 DNA follows: TGTGCCAGCAGCCCCGGGGCCTTTCTTGACTCTGGAAACACCATATATTTT. It translates to CASSPGAFLDSGNTIYF.